What follows are 23 T cell receptor beta chains derived from one specimen sequenced in a study of technical replicates of blood from several donors. Method: immunoSEQ multiplex PCR; TCRdb's copy keeps in-frame clones and lacks some. The top ten clones hold roughly 0.26% of a sample with about 89,000 clones, roughly 94% of them seen once. Sample: T cells isolated from PBMCs. These receptors came from a human donor in good health.

This clone was found once. The chain couples TRBV28 to TRBJ2-5; D call uncertain. The CDR3 sequence is 12 residues long. Germline values: CDR1 MDHEN, CDR2 SYDVKM. The ends were cut back, 7 bases at V and 1 base at J, with 7 bases in the middle. The chain's CDR3 is CASTTVQETQYF. As DNA, the CDR3 is TGTGCCAGCACTACAGTCCAAGAGACCCAGTACTTC.

V and J are TRBV6-5 and TRBJ1-1; the D is unclear. V shed 0 bases and J shed 10 bases, with 9 bases lying between them. Germline-derived CDR1 and CDR2 are MNHEY and SVGAGI. The CDR3 has 12 amino acids. Written as DNA, the CDR3 is TGTGCCAGCAGTTACTCGAAGCATGTAGCTTTCTTT. This translates into CASSYSKHVAFF.

The chain links TRBV7-8 to TRBJ2-4; D may be TRBD1 (6 bases). Germline CDR1 and CDR2: SGHVS and FQNEAQ. There are 14 residues in the CDR3. V lost 1 base and J 8 bases, leaving 12 bases between the germline ends. In DNA form, the CDR3 reads TGTGCCAGCAGCTTAGACAGGGCAAGAGACATTCAGTACTTC. Translated: CASSLDRARDIQYF.

The J gene is TRBJ1-1, the V gene TRBV13; D gene unclear. CDR3 length equals 12 residues. Germline CDR1 PRHDT, CDR2 FYEKMQ (reference sequence). Trimming removed 3 bases from V and 8 bases from J, with 10 bases in between. The CDR3 here is CASSFIRTEAFF. The CDR3 DNA follows: TGTGCCAGCAGCTTCATCAGAACCGAAGCTTTCTTT.

The chain combines TRBV11-3 with TRBJ2-7; TRBD1 matches at 10 bases. V dropped 5 bases and J dropped 6; count of bases not matched to a gene: 7. The CDR3 is made up of 14 amino acids. Germline values: CDR1 SGHNT, CDR2 YENEEA. The DNA of the CDR3 is TGTGCCAGCAGCCTTCCGGGACAGGGGCTCGAGCAGTACTTC. This encodes CASSLPGQGLEQYF.

This chain connects TRBV5-4 to TRBJ2-7, with 7 bases identical to TRBD2. The CDR3 extends over 14 amino acids. Germline V gene lookup returns CDR1 SGHNT and CDR2 YYREEE (reference sequence). V shed 0 bases, J shed 6 bases, and the junction held 6 bases outside the gene matches. This chain's CDR3 is CASSLEAGPLEQYF. CDR3 DNA sequence: TGTGCCAGCAGCTTGGAAGCGGGACCCCTCGAGCAGTACTTC. Full variable domain (rest looked up from reference TRBV5-4 and TRBJ2-7): ETGVTQSPTHLIKTRGQQVTLRCSSQSGHNTVSWYQQALGQGPQFIFQYYREEENGRGNFPPRFSGLQFPNYSSELNVNALELDDSALYLCASSLEAGPLEQYFGPGTRLTVT.

V is TRBV6-1 and J is TRBJ2-1; TRBD2 matches 9 bases. The V segment lost 3 bases and the J segment 9 bases; nucleotides outside the gene matches: 9. This CDR3 spans 15 amino acids. Per germline, CDR1 MNHNS and CDR2 SASEGT. The CDR3 DNA follows: TGTGCCAGCAGTGAGGGAAATAGCGGGGGCGGTGAGCAGTTCTTC. Amino acid sequence: CASSEGNSGGGEQFF.

The V gene is TRBV6-6, the J gene TRBJ2-3, with D maybe TRBD1 (6 bases). CDR3 length: 14 residues. V lost 2 bases and J lost 3, with 9 bases in between. The germline V gene has CDR1 MNHNY and CDR2 SVGAGI (reference sequence). CDR3 nucleotide sequence: TGTGCCAGCAGTTACCCACAGGGAACAGATACGCAGTATTTT. Protein product: CASSYPQGTDTQYF.

The J gene is TRBJ2-1, the V gene TRBV2; weak D call: TRBD2 (6 bases). CDR3 length equals 16 residues. V lost 9 bases and J 6 bases, leaving 24 bases between the germline ends. Germline CDR1 SNHLY, CDR2 FYNNEI. The CDR3 DNA is TGTGCCAGTCTTGACTCGACTAGTCATTTTAGCAATGAGCAGTTCTTC. Its protein is CASLDSTSHFSNEQFF.

CDR3 amino acids: CASSQDKQGETQYF. CDR3 nucleotides: TGCGCCAGCAGCCAAGATAAGCAGGGAGAGACCCAGTACTTC. The gene calls are TRBV4-1 and TRBJ2-5; D is possibly TRBD1 (5 bases). Germline V CDR1 and CDR2: MGHRA, YSYEKL. Trimming pared 0 bases from V and 4 bases from J, leaving 9 bases between. CDR3 length: 14 residues.

The chain carries TRBV4-1 and TRBJ2-3, with D possibly TRBD2 on 5 matching bases. Per the germline V gene, CDR1 is MGHRA and CDR2 is YSYEKL. The CDR3 has 21 residues. Trimming left V 0 bases short and J 2 bases short, with 27 bases between. CDR3 coding DNA: TGCGCCAGCAGCCAAGATCCTGGGAGCGGACTCAACCTTGGGCACACAGATACGCAGTATTTT. Protein product: CASSQDPGSGLNLGHTDTQYF.

The chain employs TRBV30 and TRBJ2-7, with 8 nucleotides matching TRBD2. Trimming took 3 bases from V and 4 from J; bases not matched to a gene: 11. The germline CDR1 and CDR2 sequences are GTSNPN and SVGIG (reference sequence). The CDR3 is 15 residues long. The CDR3 region has the DNA TGTGCCTGGAGCGACCCTGCGGGGGGCAGGTACGAGCAGTACTTC. Its protein product is CAWSDPAGGRYEQYF.

J is TRBJ1-1 and V is TRBV10-3; tentatively, D is TRBD1 (6 bases). Germline-derived CDR1 and CDR2 are ENHRY and SYGVKD. The CDR3 spans 16 residues. V lost 0 bases to trimming and J lost 2 bases, with 13 bases between them. The CDR3 sequence: CAISESSRTANTEAFF. The CDR3 DNA sequence: TGTGCCATCAGTGAGTCCTCTCGGACAGCTAACACTGAAGCTTTCTTT.

The J gene is TRBJ2-7, the V gene TRBV19, with 7 bases aligning to TRBD1. V was pared by 5 bases and J by 0 bases, with 4 bases of the junction left unmatched. The CDR3 loop spans 14 amino acids. CDR1 LNHDA and CDR2 SQIVND come from the germline V gene (reference sequence). CDR3 coding DNA: TGTGCCAGTAGTGCCCGGGACAGCTCCTACGAGCAGTACTTC. It encodes CASSARDSSYEQYF.

The table lists this clone with a count of one. V gene TRBV2 combines with J gene TRBJ1-2; a weak D match, TRBD1 (6 bases). CDR1 and CDR2 from the germline V gene are SNHLY and FYNNEI. This CDR3 spans 14 amino acids. Trimming took off 7 bases at V and 5 bases at J, with 17 bases between the two ends. The CDR3, as DNA: TGTGCCAGCAACCTACAGGGTGCTGGATATGGCTACACCTTC. Amino acid sequence: CASNLQGAGYGYTF.

The chain couples TRBV5-5 to TRBJ2-7, with 7 positions matching TRBD1. CDR1 is SGHKS and CDR2 is YYEKEE in the germline V gene (reference sequence). Germline trimming cut 3 bases from V and 6 bases from J; bases unmatched to any gene: 3. This CDR3 is built from 12 residues. The CDR3 nucleotides read TGTGCCAGCAGCTCGACAGGGTCCGAGCAGTACTTC. Residues: CASSSTGSEQYF.

V gene TRBV15 combines with J gene TRBJ2-3, with unresolved D. This CDR3 has 14 amino acids. Germline V gene sequence: CDR1 LNHNV, CDR2 YYDKDF (reference sequence). V dropped 6 bases and J dropped 4 bases, with 14 bases sitting between them. The CDR3 region has the DNA TGTGCCACCAGGGAGATGGCGGTATCAGATACGCAGTATTTT. It yields the protein CATREMAVSDTQYF.

V gene TRBV14 combines with J gene TRBJ2-5; 7 positions match TRBD2. Germline V gives CDR1 SGHDN, CDR2 FVKESK. The V segment lost 2 bases and the J segment 1 base; nucleotides outside the gene matches: 13. CDR3 length equals 18 residues. The CDR3 loop is CASSQRLFGAGSQETQYF. CDR3 DNA: TGTGCCAGCAGCCAAAGATTGTTCGGAGCGGGGTCCCAAGAGACCCAGTACTTC.

This clone has a handful of counts. The chain joins TRBV9 to TRBJ1-1; D possibly corresponds to TRBD1 (5 bases). The ends were cut back, 0 bases at V and 3 bases at J, with 6 bases in the middle. Germline CDR1 is SGDLS and CDR2 is YYNGEE. The CDR3 consists of 13 residues. The CDR3 region is CASSVARDTEAFF. DNA of the CDR3: TGTGCCAGCAGCGTAGCCAGGGACACTGAAGCTTTCTTT. Filled out from reference TRBV9 and TRBJ1-1, the complete variable domain reads DSGVTQTPKHLITATGQRVTLRCSPRSGDLSVYWYQQSLDQGLQFLIQYYNGEERAKGNILERFSAQQFPDLHSELNLSSLELGDSALYFCASSVARDTEAFFGQGTRLTVV.

The rearrangement links TRBV19 to TRBJ1-6, with 7 bases aligning to TRBD1. With V trimmed by 3 bases and J by 7 bases, 3 bases remained unmatched. The CDR3 runs to 14 residues. Germline V lookup: CDR1 LNHDA, CDR2 SQIVND (reference sequence). The CDR3 spells CASSIGTANSPLHF. The CDR3 coding sequence is TGTGCCAGTAGTATCGGGACAGCAAATTCACCCCTCCACTTT.

The chain links TRBV15 to TRBJ1-3; D uncertain. This CDR3 spans 18 amino acids. Germline V gene data show CDR1 as LNHNV and CDR2 as YYDKDF (reference sequence). The V and J ends lost 0 bases and 4 bases respectively, with 19 bases between them. CDR3 sequence reads: CATSRDLRQAVGGNTIYF. The DNA for the CDR3 is TGTGCCACCAGCAGAGATCTTAGGCAGGCAGTCGGAGGAAACACCATATATTTT.

The V gene is TRBV4-1, the J gene TRBJ2-7; D is perhaps TRBD1 (5 bases). V lost 0 bases to trimming and J lost 5 bases, with 14 bases between them. From germline, CDR1 is MGHRA and CDR2 YSYEKL. The CDR3 is 15 amino acids. Written as DNA, the CDR3 is TGCGCCAGCAGCCAAGATCAGGGTCTCGAAAACGAGCAGTACTTC. Protein sequence: CASSQDQGLENEQYF.

This chain links TRBV7-9 with TRBJ1-2; 7 bases agree with TRBD1. In germline, CDR1 is SEHNR, CDR2 FQNEAQ (reference sequence). Losses at the gene ends were 5 bases for V and 6 bases for J; bases not matched to a gene: 15. The CDR3 spans 16 residues. As DNA, the CDR3 is TGTGCCAGCAGCATTAGGGGACAGAGTATCAGGGATGGCTACACCTTC. Amino acid sequence: CASSIRGQSIRDGYTF.